This TCR beta chain comes out of a study of T-cell memory formation after mild COVID-19. This clonotype was seen a few times. The germline V gene has CDR1 SGHDN and CDR2 FVKESK. The CDR3 sequence is 16 residues long. Germline trimming cut 3 bases from V and 6 bases from J; bases unmatched to any gene: 9. TCRdb called the 5' RACE reads again in MiXCR, with one record for every CDR3 protein. Of 80,000 to 130,000 distinct CDR3 sequences listed, 11% were seen once; the top ten hold around 39%. This clonotype was obtained from a man between 18 and 29 years old who had mild COVID-19 (a few samples of this study predate the infection). Cell type and time point are not known. The gene calls are TRBV14 and TRBJ2-2; 8 nucleotides agree with TRBD1. Sequenced material: PBMCs or a T cell subset sorted from them (not recorded which). The CDR3 sequence is CASSHPDRVQAGELFF. In DNA, the CDR3 is TGTGCCAGCAGCCATCCGGACAGGGTTCAAGCCGGGGAGCTGTTTTTT.